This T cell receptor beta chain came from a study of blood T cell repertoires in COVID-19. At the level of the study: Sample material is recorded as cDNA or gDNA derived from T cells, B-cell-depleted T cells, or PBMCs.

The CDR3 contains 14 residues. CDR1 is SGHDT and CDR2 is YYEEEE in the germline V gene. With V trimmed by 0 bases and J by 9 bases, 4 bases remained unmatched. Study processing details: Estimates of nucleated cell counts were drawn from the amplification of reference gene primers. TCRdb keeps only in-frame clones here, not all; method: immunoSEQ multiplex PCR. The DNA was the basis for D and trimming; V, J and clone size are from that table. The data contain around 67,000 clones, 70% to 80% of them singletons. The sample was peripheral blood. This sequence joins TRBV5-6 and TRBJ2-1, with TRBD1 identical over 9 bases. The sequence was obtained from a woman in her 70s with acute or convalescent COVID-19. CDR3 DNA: TGTGCCAGCAGCTTGGGACAGGGGGATTCTGAGCAGTTCTTC. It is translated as CASSLGQGDSEQFF.